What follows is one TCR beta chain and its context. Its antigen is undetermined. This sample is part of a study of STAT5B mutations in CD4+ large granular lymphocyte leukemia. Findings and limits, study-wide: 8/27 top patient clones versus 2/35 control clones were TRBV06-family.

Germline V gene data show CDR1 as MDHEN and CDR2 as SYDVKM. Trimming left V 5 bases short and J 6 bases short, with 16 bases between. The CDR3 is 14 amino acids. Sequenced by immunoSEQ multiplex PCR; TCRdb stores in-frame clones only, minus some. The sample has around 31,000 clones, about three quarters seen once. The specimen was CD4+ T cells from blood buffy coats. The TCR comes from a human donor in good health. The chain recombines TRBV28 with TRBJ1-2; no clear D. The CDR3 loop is CASSTFYGLHGYTF. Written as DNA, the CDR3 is TGTGCCAGCAGTACCTTTTACGGACTCCATGGCTACACCTTC.